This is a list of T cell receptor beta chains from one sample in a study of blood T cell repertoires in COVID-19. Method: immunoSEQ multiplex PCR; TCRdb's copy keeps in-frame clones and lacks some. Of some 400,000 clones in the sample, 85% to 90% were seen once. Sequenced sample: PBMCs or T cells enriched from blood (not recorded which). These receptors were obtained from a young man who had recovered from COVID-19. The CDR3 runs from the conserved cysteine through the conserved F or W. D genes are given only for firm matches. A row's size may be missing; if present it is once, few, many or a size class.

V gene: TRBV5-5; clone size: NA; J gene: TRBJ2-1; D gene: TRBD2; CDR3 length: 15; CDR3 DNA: TGTGCCAGCAGCCCACTAGCGGGTACTTACAATGAGCAGTTCTTC; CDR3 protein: CASSPLAGTYNEQFF
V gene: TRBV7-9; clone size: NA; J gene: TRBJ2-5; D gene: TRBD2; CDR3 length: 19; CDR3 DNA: TGTGCCAGCAGAGAAAGGGGACTAGCGGGAGAAATAGGCCAAGAGACCCAGTACTTC; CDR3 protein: CASRERGLAGEIGQETQYF
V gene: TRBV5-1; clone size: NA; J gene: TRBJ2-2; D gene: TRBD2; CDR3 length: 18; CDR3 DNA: TGCGCCAGCAGCCAGGGACTAGCGGGAGGCTGGGGAACCGGGGAGCTGTTTTTT; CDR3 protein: CASSQGLAGGWGTGELFF
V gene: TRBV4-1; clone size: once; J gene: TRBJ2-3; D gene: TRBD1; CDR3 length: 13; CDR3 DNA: TGCGCCAGCAGCCAGGACAGGGTCGATACGCAGTATTTT; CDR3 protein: CASSQDRVDTQYF
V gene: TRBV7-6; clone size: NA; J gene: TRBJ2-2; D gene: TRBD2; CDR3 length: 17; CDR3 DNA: TGTGCCAGCAGCTTACGGGATGGGGGGAGGGCCACCGGGGAGCTGTTTTTT; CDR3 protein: CASSLRDGGRATGELFF
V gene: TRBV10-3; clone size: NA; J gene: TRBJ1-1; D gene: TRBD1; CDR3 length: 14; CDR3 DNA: TGTGCCATCAGCAAAGACAGGGAGAACACTGAAGCTTTCTTT; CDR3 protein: CAISKDRENTEAFF
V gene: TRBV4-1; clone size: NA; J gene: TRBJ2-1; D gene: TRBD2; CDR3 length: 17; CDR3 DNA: TGCGCCAGCAGCCAAGATCAGCGGGAGAACTCCTACAATGAGCAGTTCTTC; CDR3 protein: CASSQDQRENSYNEQFF
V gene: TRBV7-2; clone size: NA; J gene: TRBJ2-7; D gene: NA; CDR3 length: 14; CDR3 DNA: TGTGCCAGCAGCTTAGTGGCCAACCGGGACGAGCAGTACTTC; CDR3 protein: CASSLVANRDEQYF
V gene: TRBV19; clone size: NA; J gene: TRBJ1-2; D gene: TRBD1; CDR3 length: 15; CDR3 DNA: TGTGCCAGTACCCTGGGACAGGGGGCATCTTATGGCTACACCTTC; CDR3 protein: CASTLGQGASYGYTF
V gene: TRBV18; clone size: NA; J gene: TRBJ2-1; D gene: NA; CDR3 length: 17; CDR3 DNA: TGTGCCAGCTCACAGGTCCCCGGGACAACCAACTACAATGAGCAGTTCTTC; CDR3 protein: CASSQVPGTTNYNEQFF
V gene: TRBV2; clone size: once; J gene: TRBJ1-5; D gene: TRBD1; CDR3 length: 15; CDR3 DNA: TGTGCCAGCAGTGGACAGGGGCCCGAGGGTAAGCCCCAGCATTTT; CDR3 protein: CASSGQGPEGKPQHF
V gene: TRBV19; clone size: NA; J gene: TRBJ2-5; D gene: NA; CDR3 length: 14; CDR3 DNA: TGTGCCAGTAGTATAGTTTTCCAACAAGAGACCCAGTACTTC; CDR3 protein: CASSIVFQQETQYF
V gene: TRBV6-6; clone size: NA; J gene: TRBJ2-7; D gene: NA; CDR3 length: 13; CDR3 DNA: TGTGCCAGCAGTTGGAGAAGTTCCTACGAGCAGTACTTC; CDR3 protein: CASSWRSSYEQYF
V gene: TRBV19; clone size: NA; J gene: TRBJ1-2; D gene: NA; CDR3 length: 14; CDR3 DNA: TGTGCCAGTAGTATAACGGGGGTTGGTGGTGGCTACACCTTC; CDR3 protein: CASSITGVGGGYTF
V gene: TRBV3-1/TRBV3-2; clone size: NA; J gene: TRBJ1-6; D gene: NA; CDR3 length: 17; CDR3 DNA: TGTGCCAGCAGCCCCTTCCGCGGAGGACGGGATAATTCACCCCTCCACTTT; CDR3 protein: CASSPFRGGRDNSPLHF
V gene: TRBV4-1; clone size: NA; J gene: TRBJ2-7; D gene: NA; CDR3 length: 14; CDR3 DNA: TGCGCCAGCAGCCAAGTACAGGGTGTTTACGAGCAGTACTTC; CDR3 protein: CASSQVQGVYEQYF
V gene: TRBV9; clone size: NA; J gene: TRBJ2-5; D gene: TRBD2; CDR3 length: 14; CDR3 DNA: TGTGCCAGCAGGGGGATGCGCGGGAGGGAGACCCAGTACTTC; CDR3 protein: CASRGMRGRETQYF
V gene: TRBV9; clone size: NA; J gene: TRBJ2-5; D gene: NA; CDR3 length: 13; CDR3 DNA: TGTGCCAGCAGCGTGGGACTCGAAGAGACCCAGTACTTC; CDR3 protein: CASSVGLEETQYF
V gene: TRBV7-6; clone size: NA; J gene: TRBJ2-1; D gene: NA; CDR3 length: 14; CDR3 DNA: TGTGCCAGCAGCTCCTCCGGGGGACTTACGCGCAAGTTCTTC; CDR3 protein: CASSSSGGLTRKFF
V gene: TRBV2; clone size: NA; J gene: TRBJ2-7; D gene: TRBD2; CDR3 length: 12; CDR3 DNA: TGTGCCAGCAATACGGGAGGTTACGAGCAGTACTTC; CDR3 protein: CASNTGGYEQYF
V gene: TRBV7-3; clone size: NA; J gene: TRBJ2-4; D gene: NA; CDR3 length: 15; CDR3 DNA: TGTGCCAGCAGCTTAGACGGGGGTACCAAAAACATTCAGTACTTC; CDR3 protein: CASSLDGGTKNIQYF
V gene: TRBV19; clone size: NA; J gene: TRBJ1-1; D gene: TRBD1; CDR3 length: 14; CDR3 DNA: TGTGCCAGTAGTCCGTGGACAGGGGGCACTGAAGCTTTCTTT; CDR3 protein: CASSPWTGGTEAFF
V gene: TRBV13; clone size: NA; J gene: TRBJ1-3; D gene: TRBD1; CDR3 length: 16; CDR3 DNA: TGTGCCAGCAGCTCGGAAGACAGGGGGCTAGGAAACACCATATATTTT; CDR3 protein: CASSSEDRGLGNTIYF
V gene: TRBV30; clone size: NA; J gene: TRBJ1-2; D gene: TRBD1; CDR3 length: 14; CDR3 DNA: TGTGCCTGGAGAAGGGACAGGGGAATGGGTGGCTACACCTTC; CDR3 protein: CAWRRDRGMGGYTF
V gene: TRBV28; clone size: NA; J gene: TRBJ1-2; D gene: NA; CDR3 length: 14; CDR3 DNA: TGTGCCAGCAGACCATTCTCCGGAGACTATGGCTACACCTTC; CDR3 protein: CASRPFSGDYGYTF
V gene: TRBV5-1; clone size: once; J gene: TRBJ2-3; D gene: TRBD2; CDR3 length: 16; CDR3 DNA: TGCGCCAGCAGCTTACCCAGCGGGAGGAGCACAGATACGCAGTATTTT; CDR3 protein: CASSLPSGRSTDTQYF
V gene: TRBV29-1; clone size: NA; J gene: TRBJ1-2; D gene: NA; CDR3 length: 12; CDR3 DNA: TGCAGCGTTGGCTCAGAATCCTATGGCTACACCTTC; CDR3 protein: CSVGSESYGYTF
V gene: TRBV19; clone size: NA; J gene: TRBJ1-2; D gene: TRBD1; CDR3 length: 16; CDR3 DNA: TGTGCCACCTATTCCTCAGGGGGCGGCCCAAACTATGGCTACACCTTC; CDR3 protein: CATYSSGGGPNYGYTF
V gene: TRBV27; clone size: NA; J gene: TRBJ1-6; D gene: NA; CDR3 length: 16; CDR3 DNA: TGTGCCAGCAGTTTATTAGGGCAGGGGTTTACTTCACCCCTCCACTTT; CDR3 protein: CASSLLGQGFTSPLHF
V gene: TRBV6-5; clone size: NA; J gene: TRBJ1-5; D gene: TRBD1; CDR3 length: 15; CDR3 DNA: TGTGCCAGCACTCGACAGGGGACTGGCAATCAGCCCCAGCATTTT; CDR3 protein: CASTRQGTGNQPQHF
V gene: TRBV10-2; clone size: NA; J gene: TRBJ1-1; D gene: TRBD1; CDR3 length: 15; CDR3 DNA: TGCGCCAGCAGTGAAAAGGATCAGGGGGGTACTGAAGCTTTCTTT; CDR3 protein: CASSEKDQGGTEAFF
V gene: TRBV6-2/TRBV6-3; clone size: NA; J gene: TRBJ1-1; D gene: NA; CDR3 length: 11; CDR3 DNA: TGTGCCAGCAGTTATTATCGTGAAGCTTTCTTT; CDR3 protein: CASSYYREAFF
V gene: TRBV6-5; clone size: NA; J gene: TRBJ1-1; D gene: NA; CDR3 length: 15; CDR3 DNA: TGTGCCAGCAGTTACGGTCGGCCTAGGGGCACTGAAGCTTTCTTT; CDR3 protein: CASSYGRPRGTEAFF
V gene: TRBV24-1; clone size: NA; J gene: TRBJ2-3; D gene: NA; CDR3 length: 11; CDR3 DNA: TGTGCCACCAGTACTTTAGATACGCAGTATTTT; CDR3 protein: CATSTLDTQYF
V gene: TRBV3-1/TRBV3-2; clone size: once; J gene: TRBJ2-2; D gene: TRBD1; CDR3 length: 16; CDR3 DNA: TGTGCCAGCAGCCAACCCAGGGGGCTCGGGGGCGGGGAGCTGTTTTTT; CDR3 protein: CASSQPRGLGGGELFF
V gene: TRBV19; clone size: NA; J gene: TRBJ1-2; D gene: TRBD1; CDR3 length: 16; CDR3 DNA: TGTGCCAGTAGTATGGCTGGCGGACAGGGGGCTCGTGGCTACACCTTC; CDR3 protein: CASSMAGGQGARGYTF
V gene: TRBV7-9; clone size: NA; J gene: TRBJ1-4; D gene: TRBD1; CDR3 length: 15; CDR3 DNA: TGTGCCAGCAGCTTAGGAACAGGGGGCAATGAAAAACTGTTTTTT; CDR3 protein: CASSLGTGGNEKLFF
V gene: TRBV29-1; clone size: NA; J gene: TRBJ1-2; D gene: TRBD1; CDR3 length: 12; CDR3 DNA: TGCAGCGTGGATACAGGGGCTCGAGGCTACACCTTC; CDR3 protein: CSVDTGARGYTF
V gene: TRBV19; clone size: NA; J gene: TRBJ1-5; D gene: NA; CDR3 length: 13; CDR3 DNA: TGTGCCGGTGGGGAGGCACTCAATCAGCCCCAGCATTTT; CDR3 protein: CAGGEALNQPQHF
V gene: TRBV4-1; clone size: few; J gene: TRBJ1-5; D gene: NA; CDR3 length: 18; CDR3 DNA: TGCGCCAGCAGCCAACCTATAGGGGGTGGGGTAGGCAATCAGCCCCAGCATTTT; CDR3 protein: CASSQPIGGGVGNQPQHF
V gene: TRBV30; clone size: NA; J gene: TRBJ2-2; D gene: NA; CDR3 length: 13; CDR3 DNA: TGTGCCTGGAGTCGGAATTGGAGGGGGGAGCTGTTTTTT; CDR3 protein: CAWSRNWRGELFF
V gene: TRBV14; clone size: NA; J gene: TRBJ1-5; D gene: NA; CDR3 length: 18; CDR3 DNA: TGTGCCAGCAGCCATAACCTTGGGCAGGCTAATAGCAATCAGCCCCAGCATTTT; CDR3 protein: CASSHNLGQANSNQPQHF
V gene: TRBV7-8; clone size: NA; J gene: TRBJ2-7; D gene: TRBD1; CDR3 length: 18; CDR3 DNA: TGTGCCAGCAGCTTAGGTTTCGCCCAGGGGGAATCCTCCTACGAGCAGTACTTC; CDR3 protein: CASSLGFAQGESSYEQYF
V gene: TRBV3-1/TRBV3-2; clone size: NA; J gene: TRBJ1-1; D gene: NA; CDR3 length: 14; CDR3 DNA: TGTGCCAGCAGCCCCTCCCGGGGGACGACTGAAGCTTTCTTT; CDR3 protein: CASSPSRGTTEAFF
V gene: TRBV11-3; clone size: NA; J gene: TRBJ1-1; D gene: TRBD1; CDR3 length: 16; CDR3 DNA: TGTGCCAGCAGCTTAGGAGGTACAGGGGGCGGCACTGAAGCTTTCTTT; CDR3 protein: CASSLGGTGGGTEAFF
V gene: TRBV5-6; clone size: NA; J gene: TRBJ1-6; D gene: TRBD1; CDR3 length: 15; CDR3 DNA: TGTGCCAGCAGCCTCGGACAGGGATATGTTTCACCCCTCCACTTT; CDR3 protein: CASSLGQGYVSPLHF
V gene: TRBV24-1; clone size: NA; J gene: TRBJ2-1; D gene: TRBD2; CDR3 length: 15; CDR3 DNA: TGTGCCTCCTCCCTTGGGAGCGGGGTATACAATGAGCAGTTCTTC; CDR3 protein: CASSLGSGVYNEQFF
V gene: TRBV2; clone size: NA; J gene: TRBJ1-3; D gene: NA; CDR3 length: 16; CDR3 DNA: TGTGCCAGCAGTGAAAGAAAACATTTCTCTGGAAACACCATATATTTT; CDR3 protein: CASSERKHFSGNTIYF
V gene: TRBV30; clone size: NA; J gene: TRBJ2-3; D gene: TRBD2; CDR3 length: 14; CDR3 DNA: TGTGCCTTCACAGCGGGACTAAGGTCCGATACGCAGTATTTT; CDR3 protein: CAFTAGLRSDTQYF
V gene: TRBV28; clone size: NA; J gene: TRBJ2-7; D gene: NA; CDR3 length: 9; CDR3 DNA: TGTGCCACCCGGGACGAGCAGTACTTC; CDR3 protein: CATRDEQYF
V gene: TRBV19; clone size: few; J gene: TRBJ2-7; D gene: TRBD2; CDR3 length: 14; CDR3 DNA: TGTGCCAGCGCTGGGACTAGCGACTCCTACGAGCAGTACTTC; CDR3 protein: CASAGTSDSYEQYF
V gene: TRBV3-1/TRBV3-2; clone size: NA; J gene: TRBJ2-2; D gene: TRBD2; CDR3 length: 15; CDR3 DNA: TGTGCCAGCAGCTGGGGGACTAGCGGGACCGGGGAGCTGTTTTTT; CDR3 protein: CASSWGTSGTGELFF
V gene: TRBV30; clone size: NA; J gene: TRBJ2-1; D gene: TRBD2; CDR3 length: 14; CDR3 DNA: TGTGCCTGGGGGACTAGCGGGGGGAACGGTGAGCAGTTCTTC; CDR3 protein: CAWGTSGGNGEQFF
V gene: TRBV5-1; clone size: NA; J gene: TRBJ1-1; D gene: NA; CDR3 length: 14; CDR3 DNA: TGCGCCAGCCGGCAGAGGGAAGTGAACACTGAAGCTTTCTTT; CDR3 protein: CASRQREVNTEAFF
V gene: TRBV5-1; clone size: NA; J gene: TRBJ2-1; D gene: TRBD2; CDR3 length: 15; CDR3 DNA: TGCGCCAGCAGCATCCTAGCGGGGGGAAACAATGAGCAGTTCTTC; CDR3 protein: CASSILAGGNNEQFF
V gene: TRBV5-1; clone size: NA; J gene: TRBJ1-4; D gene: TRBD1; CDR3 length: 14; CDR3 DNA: TGCGCCAGCAGCCAGACAGGGCTCTGGGAAAAACTGTTTTTT; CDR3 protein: CASSQTGLWEKLFF
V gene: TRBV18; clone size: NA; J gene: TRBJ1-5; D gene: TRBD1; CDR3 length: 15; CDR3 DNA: TGTGCCAGCTCACTCGACAGGGCGAGCAATCAGCCCCAGCATTTT; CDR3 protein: CASSLDRASNQPQHF